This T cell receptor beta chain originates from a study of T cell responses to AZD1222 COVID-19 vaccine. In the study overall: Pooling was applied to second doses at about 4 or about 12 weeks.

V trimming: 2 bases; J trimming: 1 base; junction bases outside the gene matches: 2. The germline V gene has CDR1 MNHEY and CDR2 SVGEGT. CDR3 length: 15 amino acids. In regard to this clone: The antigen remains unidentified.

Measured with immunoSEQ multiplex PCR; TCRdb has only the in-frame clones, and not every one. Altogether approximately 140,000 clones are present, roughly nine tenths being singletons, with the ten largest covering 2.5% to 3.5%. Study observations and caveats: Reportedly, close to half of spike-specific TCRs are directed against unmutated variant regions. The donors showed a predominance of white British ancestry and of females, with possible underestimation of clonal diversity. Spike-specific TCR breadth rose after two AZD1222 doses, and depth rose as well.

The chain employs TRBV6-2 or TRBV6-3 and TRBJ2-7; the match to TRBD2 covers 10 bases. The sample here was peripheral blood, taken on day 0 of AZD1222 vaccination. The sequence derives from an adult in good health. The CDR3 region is CASSYGTSASYEQYF. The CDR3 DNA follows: TGTGCCAGCAGTTACGGGACTAGCGCTTCCTACGAGCAGTACTTC.